These 13 T cell receptor beta chains were sequenced from one sample in a study of T cell changes during pregnancy in multiple sclerosis (dated by TCRdb to about 2019). The library was obtained by the immunoSEQ multiplex PCR assay. TCRdb limited this immuneACCESS table to in-frame rearrangements with V and J called. A share of clones is missing; checked studies link under half to unresolved V genes, and the rest is unexplained. A total of around 61,000 clones appear in this sample, about 93% of them only once. The ten most abundant clones make up 1.1% to 1.5% of the sample. Sequenced material: peripheral blood, taken in the third trimester of pregnancy. All receptors derive from a female donor in good health, enrolled as a control in a pregnancy study.

The J gene is TRBJ1-1, the V gene TRBV7-9; D is undetermined. The germline V gene encodes CDR1 SEHNR and CDR2 FQNEAQ (reference sequence). The CDR3 totals 11 residues. The ends were cut back, 2 bases at V and 7 bases at J, with 5 bases in the middle. CDR3 coding DNA: TGTGCCAGCAGCTTACGCGATGAAGCTTTCTTT. Amino acid sequence: CASSLRDEAFF.

The chain is built from TRBV7-8 and TRBJ2-7, with 7 bases identical to TRBD2. The V segment lost 5 bases and the J segment 3 bases; nucleotides outside the gene matches: 13. This CDR3 has 16 amino acids. CDR1 and CDR2 from the germline V gene are SGHVS and FQNEAQ. CDR3 sequence (DNA): TGTGCCAGCAGCCCAGAGGGAGGGCAGGCCCACTACGAGCAGTACTTC. It translates to CASSPEGGQAHYEQYF.

This sequence joins TRBV7-2 and TRBJ1-3, with D possibly matching TRBD1 (5 bases). The CDR3 has 14 amino acids. Deletions cut 4 bases from V and 4 bases from J, with 11 bases between. Germline-derived CDR1 and CDR2 are SGHTA and FQGNSA. This CDR3 reads CASSSGLGGNTIYF. In nucleotides, the CDR3 is TGTGCCAGCAGCTCGGGACTGGGAGGAAACACCATATATTTT.

The chain combines TRBV6-5 with TRBJ2-4; 7 bases align to TRBD1. Germline V gene sequence: CDR1 MNHEY, CDR2 SVGAGI. The V segment lost 10 bases and the J segment 1 base; nucleotides outside the gene matches: 10. The CDR3 consists of 15 residues. The CDR3 DNA follows: TGTGCCACCCAGAGAGAGGGGGCGGCCAAAAACATTCAGTACTTC. This codes for CATQREGAAKNIQYF.

V is TRBV9 and J is TRBJ1-3; perhaps TRBD1 as D (5 bases). This CDR3 has 17 amino acids. CDR1 and CDR2 (germline): SGDLS, YYNGEE. The V and J ends lost 3 bases and 0 bases respectively, with 16 bases between them. The CDR3 sequence is CASSARQGLSSGNTIYF. The CDR3 DNA follows: TGTGCCAGCAGCGCCCGTCAGGGTCTCAGCTCTGGAAACACCATATATTTT. The full variable domain, completed using reference TRBV9 and TRBJ1-3, is DSGVTQTPKHLITATGQRVTLRCSPRSGDLSVYWYQQSLDQGLQFLIQYYNGEERAKGNILERFSAQQFPDLHSELNLSSLELGDSALYFCASSARQGLSSGNTIYFGEGSWLTVV.

The J gene is TRBJ2-5, the V gene TRBV6-1; 10 bases are a match to TRBD1. The CDR3 runs to 14 residues. CDR1 and CDR2 from the germline V gene are MNHNS and SASEGT. Germline trimming cut 6 bases from V and 5 bases from J; bases unmatched to any gene: 6. The CDR3 reads CASSRTGGWETQYF. The CDR3 nucleotides are TGTGCCAGCAGCCGGACAGGGGGGTGGGAGACCCAGTACTTC.

The rearrangement joins TRBV7-8 to TRBJ1-5; D ambiguous. Per the germline V gene, CDR1 is SGHVS and CDR2 is FQNEAQ. The CDR3 consists of 13 residues. V was clipped by 3 bases and J by 7 bases, with 10 bases between them. In DNA, the CDR3 is TGTGCCAGCAGCTTCGCGGAGGGCCAGCCCCAGCATTTT. It yields the protein CASSFAEGQPQHF.

The J gene is TRBJ1-2, the V gene TRBV4-3, with 7 bases lining up with TRBD1. CDR1 and CDR2 from the germline V gene are LGHNA and YSLEER. The V gene end was trimmed by 4 bases and the J gene end by 5 bases; junction bases not matched to a gene: 7. This CDR3 comprises 14 residues. As DNA, the CDR3 is TGCGCCAGCAGCCCACTACAGGGGCGGTATGGCTACACCTTC. Translation: CASSPLQGRYGYTF.

This CDR3 reads CASSYRHGTQETQYF. The CDR3 nucleotides read TGTGCCAGCAGCTACAGACATGGAACACAAGAGACCCAGTACTTC. This chain connects TRBV7-3 to TRBJ2-5, with D unclear. The CDR3 sequence is 15 residues long. The V gene's germline CDR1 is SGHTA and CDR2 FQGTGA. V lost 4 bases and J lost 2, with 14 bases in between.

The rearrangement joins TRBV6-5 to TRBJ2-5; D perhaps matches TRBD2 (5 bases). V was cut by 2 bases and J by 1 base, with 14 bases left in between. The germline V gene encodes CDR1 MNHEY and CDR2 SVGAGI. This CDR3 comprises 16 residues. The CDR3 here is CASSYQGPGVQETQYF. The CDR3 nucleotides are TGTGCCAGCAGTTACCAAGGTCCCGGGGTCCAAGAGACCCAGTACTTC.

This clone was seen just once. The rearrangement uses TRBV25-1 and TRBJ1-5; a possible D gene is TRBD1 (5 bases). From germline, CDR1 is MGHDK and CDR2 SYGVNS. This CDR3 has 15 residues. V lost 3 bases and J lost 4, with 13 bases in between. The CDR3 here is CASSDVTGPNQPQHF. In DNA form, the CDR3 reads TGTGCCAGCAGTGATGTTACAGGCCCTAATCAGCCCCAGCATTTT.

The CDR3 DNA reads as TGTGCCAGCTCACCTCTGTCGGGGGGTCAAGCCAAAAACATTCAGTACTTC. Translating it yields CASSPLSGGQAKNIQYF. This sequence joins TRBV18 and TRBJ2-4, with 7 bases aligning to TRBD2. Germline V gene sequence: CDR1 KGHSH, CDR2 LQKENI. J was trimmed by 0 bases and V by 3 bases; bases with no gene match: 8. This CDR3 contains 17 residues.

V usage is TRBV7-2 and J usage is TRBJ1-1; D might be TRBD1 (5 bases). CDR1 and CDR2 from the germline V gene are SGHTA and FQGNSA. The length of the CDR3 is 15 residues. Trimming left V 2 bases short and J 5 bases short, with 15 bases between. This chain's CDR3 is CASSLKLTQGTEAFF. CDR3 bases: TGTGCCAGCAGCTTAAAACTAACCCAGGGAACTGAAGCTTTCTTT.